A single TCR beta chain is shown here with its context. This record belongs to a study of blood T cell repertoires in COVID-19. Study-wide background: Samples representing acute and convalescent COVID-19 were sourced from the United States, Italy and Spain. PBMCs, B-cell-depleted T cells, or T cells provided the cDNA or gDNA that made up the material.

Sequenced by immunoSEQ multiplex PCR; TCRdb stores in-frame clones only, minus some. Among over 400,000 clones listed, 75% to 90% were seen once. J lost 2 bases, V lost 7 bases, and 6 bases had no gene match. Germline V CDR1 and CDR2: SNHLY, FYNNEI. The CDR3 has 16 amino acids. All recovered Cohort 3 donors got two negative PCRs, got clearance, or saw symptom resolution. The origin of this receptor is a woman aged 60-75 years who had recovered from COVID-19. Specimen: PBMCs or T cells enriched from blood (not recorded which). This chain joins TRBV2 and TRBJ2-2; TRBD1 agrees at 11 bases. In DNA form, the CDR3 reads TGTGCCAGCAACCAGGACAGGGGGCATAACACCGGGGAGCTGTTTTTT. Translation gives CASNQDRGHNTGELFF.